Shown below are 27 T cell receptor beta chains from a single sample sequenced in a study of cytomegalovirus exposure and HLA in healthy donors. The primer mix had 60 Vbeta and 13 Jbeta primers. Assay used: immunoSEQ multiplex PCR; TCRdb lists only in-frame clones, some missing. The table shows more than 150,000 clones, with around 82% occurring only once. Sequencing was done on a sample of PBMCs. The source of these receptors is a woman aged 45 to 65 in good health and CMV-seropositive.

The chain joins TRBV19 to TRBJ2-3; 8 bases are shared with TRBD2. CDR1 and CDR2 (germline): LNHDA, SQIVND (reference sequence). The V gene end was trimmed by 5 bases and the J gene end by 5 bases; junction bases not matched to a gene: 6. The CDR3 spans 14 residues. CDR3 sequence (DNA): TGTGCCAGTAGTCTCGCGGGGGGCGGAGATACGCAGTATTTT. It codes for CASSLAGGGDTQYF.

The CDR3 coding sequence is TGTGCCAGCAGCTTAACGCTAGCGGTAACCGGGGAGCTGTTTTTT. Encoded protein: CASSLTLAVTGELFF. The chain carries TRBV13 and TRBJ2-2; 7 bases are a match to TRBD2. Germline assignment: CDR1 PRHDT and CDR2 FYEKMQ (reference sequence). CDR3 length equals 15 residues. V was pared by 2 bases and J by 5 bases, with 5 bases of the junction left unmatched.

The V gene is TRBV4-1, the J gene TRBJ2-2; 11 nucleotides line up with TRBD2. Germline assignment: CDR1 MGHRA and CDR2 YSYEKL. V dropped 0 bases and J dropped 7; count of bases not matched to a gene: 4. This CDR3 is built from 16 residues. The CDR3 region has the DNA TGCGCCAGCAGCCAAGATAGCGGGGGGGCGGTCGGGGAGCTGTTTTTT. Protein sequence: CASSQDSGGAVGELFF.

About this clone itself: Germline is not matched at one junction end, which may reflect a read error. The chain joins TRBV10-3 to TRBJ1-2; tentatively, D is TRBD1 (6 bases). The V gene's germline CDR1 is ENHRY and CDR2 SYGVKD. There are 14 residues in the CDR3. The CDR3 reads CAISGSDSGYGYTF. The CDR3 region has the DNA TGTGCCATCAGTGGATCGGACAGCGGCTATGGCTATACCTTC.

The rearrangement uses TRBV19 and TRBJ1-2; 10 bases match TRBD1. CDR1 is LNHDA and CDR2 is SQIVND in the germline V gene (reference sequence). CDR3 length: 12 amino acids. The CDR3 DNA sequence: TGTGGACAGGGGGCGAGGGACTATGGCTACACCTTC. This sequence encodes CGQGARDYGYTF.

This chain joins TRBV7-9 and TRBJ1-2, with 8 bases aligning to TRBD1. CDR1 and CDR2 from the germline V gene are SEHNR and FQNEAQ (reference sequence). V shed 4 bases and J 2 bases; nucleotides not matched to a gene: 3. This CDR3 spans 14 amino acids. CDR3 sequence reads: CASSSNRGNYGYTF. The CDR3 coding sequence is TGTGCCAGCAGCTCGAACAGGGGGAACTATGGCTACACCTTC.

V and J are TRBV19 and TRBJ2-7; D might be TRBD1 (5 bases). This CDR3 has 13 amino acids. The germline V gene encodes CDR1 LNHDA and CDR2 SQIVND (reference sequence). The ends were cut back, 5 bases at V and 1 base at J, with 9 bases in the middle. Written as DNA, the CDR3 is TGTGCCAGTAGTCGTCAGGGATCCTACGAGCAGTACTTC. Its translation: CASSRQGSYEQYF.

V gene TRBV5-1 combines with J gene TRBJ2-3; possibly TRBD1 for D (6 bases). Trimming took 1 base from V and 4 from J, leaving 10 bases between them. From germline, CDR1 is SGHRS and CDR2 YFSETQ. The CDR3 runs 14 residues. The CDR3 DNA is TGCGCCAGCAGCTTGTTCCCAGGGGCAGATACGCAGTATTTT. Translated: CASSLFPGADTQYF. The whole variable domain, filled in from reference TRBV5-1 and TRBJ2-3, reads KAGVTQTPRYLIKTRGQQVTLSCSPISGHRSVSWYQQTPGQGLQFLFEYFSETQRNKGNFPGRFSGRQFSNSRSEMNVSTLELGDSALYLCASSLFPGADTQYFGPGTRLTVL.

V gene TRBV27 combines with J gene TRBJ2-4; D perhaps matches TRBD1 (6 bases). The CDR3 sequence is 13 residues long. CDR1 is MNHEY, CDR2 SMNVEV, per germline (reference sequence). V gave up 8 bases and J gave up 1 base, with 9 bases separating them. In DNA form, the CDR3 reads TGTGCCAGCGGGGGCTCGGCCAAAAACATTCAGTACTTC. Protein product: CASGGSAKNIQYF.

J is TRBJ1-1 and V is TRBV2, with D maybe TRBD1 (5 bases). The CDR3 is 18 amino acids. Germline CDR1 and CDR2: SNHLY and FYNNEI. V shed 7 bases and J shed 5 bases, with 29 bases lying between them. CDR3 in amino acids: CASKYQATEAVFGTEAFF. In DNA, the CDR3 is TGTGCCAGCAAGTACCAGGCGACAGAGGCGGTATTCGGTACTGAAGCTTTCTTT.

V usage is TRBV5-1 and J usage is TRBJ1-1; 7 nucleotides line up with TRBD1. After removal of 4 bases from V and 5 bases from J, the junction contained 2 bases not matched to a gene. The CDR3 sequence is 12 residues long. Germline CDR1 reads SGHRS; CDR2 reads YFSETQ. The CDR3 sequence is CASSEGQTEAFF. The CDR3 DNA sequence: TGCGCCAGCAGCGAGGGACAGACTGAAGCTTTCTTT.

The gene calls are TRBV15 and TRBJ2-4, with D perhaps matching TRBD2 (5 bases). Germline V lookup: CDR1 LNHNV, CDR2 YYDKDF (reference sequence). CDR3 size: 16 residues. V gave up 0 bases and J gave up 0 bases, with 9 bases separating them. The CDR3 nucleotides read TGTGCCACCAGCAGAGATCCCCGGGGAGCCAAAAACATTCAGTACTTC. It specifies CATSRDPRGAKNIQYF.

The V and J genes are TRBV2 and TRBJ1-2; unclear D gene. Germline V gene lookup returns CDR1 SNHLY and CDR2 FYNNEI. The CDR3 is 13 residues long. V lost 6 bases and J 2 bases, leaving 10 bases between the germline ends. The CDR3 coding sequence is TGTGCCAGCAGCGCCGAGGCGAACTATGGCTACACCTTC. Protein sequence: CASSAEANYGYTF.

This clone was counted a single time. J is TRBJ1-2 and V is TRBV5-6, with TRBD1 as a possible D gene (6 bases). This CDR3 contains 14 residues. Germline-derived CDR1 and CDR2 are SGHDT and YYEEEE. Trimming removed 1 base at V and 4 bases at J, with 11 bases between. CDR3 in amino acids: CASSLMDRVYGYTF. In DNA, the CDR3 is TGTGCCAGCAGCTTGATGGACAGAGTCTATGGCTACACCTTC.

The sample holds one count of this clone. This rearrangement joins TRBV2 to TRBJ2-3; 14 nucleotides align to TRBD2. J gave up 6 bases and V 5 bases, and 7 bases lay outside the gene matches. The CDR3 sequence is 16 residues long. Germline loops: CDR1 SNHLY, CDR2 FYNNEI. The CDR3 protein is CASSRGLAGAGDTQYF. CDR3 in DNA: TGTGCCAGCAGTCGGGGACTAGCGGGGGCTGGGGATACGCAGTATTTT.

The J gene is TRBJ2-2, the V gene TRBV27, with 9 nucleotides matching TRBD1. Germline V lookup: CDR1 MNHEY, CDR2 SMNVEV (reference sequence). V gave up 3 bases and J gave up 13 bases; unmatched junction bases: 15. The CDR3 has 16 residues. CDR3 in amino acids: CASSFIGTGPSLMLFF. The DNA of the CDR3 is TGTGCCAGCAGTTTTATCGGGACAGGGCCCTCGTTAATGCTGTTTTTT.

The DNA of the CDR3 is TGCGCCAGCAGTGAGTTTCAGGGGGGCACAGATACGCAGTATTTT. Encoded protein: CASSEFQGGTDTQYF. J is TRBJ2-3 and V is TRBV10-1, with TRBD1 identical over 7 bases. This CDR3 spans 15 amino acids. Germline values: CDR1 WNHNN, CDR2 SYGVQD (reference sequence). V was pared by 1 base and J by 1 base, with 2 bases of the junction left unmatched.

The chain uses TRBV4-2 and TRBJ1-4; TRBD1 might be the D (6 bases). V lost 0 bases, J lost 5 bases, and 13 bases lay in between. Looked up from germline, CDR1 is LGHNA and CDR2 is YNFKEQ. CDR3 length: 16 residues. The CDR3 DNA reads TGTGCCAGCAGCCAAGATCTGATCAGGGGAAATGAAAAACTGTTTTTT. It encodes CASSQDLIRGNEKLFF.

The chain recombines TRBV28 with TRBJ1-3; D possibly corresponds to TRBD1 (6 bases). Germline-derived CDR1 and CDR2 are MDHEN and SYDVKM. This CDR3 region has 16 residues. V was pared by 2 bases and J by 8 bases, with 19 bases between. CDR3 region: CASSLPGTTLADTIYF. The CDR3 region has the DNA TGTGCCAGCAGTTTACCGGGGACAACGCTCGCGGACACCATATATTTT.

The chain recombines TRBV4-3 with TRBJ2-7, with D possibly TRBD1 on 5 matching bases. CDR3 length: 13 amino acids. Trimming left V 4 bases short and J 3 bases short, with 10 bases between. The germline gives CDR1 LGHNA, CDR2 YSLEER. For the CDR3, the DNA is TGCGCCAGCAGCCGAGACCAGGGCTACGAGCAGTACTTC. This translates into CASSRDQGYEQYF.

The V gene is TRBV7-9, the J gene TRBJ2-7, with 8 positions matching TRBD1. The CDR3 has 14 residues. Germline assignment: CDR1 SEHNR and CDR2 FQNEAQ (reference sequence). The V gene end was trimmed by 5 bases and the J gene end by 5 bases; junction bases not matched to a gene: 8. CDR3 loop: CASSRTSGGHEQYF. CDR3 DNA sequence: TGTGCCAGCAGCCGGACGTCAGGGGGCCACGAGCAGTACTTC. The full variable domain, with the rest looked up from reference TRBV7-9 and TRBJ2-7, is DTGVSQNPRHKITKRGQNVTFRCDPISEHNRLYWYRQTLGQGPEFLTYFQNEAQLEKSRLLSDRFSAERPKGSFSTLEIQRTEQGDSAMYLCASSRTSGGHEQYFGPGTRLTVT.

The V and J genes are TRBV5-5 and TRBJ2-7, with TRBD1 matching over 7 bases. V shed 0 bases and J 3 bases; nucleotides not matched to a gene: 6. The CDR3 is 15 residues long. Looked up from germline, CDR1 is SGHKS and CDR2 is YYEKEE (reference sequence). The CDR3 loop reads CASSLGAGGIYEQYF. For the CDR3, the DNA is TGTGCCAGCAGCTTGGGAGCAGGGGGTATCTACGAGCAGTACTTC.

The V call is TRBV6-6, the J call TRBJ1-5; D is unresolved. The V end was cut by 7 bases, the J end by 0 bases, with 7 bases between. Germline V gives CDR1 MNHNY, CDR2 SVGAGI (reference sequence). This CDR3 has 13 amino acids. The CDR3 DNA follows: TGTGCCAGCACCTCTTATAGCAATCAGCCCCAGCATTTT. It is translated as CASTSYSNQPQHF.

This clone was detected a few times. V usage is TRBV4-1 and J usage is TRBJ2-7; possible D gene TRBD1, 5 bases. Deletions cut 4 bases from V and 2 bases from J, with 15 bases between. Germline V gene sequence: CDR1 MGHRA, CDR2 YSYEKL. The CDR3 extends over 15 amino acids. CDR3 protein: CASSLQADKPYEQYF. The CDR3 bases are TGCGCCAGCAGCCTCCAGGCGGACAAGCCCTACGAGCAGTACTTC.

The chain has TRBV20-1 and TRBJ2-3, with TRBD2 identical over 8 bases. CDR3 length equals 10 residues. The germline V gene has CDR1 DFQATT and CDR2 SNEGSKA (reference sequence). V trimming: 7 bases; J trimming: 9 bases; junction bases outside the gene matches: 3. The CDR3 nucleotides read TGCAGTGTGCGCGGGGGGACGCAGTATTTT. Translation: CSVRGGTQYF.

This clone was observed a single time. CDR3 sequence: CASSSEGHSSYNEQFF. In DNA, the CDR3 is TGCGCCAGCAGCTCCGAAGGTCACAGCTCCTACAATGAGCAGTTCTTC. V is TRBV5-1 and J is TRBJ2-1; D remains unclear. The CDR3 spans 16 residues. V lost 3 bases, J lost 0 bases, and 13 bases lay in between. CDR1 SGHRS and CDR2 YFSETQ come from the germline V gene.

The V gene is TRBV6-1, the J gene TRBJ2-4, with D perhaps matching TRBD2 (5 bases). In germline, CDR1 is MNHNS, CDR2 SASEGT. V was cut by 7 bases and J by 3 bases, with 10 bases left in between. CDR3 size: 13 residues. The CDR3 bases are TGTGCCAGCAAACAACGGGACAAAAACATTCAGTACTTC. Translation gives CASKQRDKNIQYF.